The 7 T cell receptor beta chains reported below all come from one sample, sequenced in a study of T cell responses to AZD1222 COVID-19 vaccine. Here immunoSEQ multiplex PCR was the method, and the copy in TCRdb shows in-frame clones only, minus some. The table shows 150,000 to 200,000 clones, with 88% occurring only once. Here the sequenced sample was peripheral blood, taken on day 0 of AZD1222 vaccination. These receptor sequences come from an adult in good health.

This clone was found once. As DNA, the CDR3 is TGTGCCAGCAGTTATGCCGAGGAGCAGTACTTC. The encoded protein is CASSYAEEQYF. This chain connects TRBV6-2 or TRBV6-3 to TRBJ2-7; D unresolved. This CDR3 has 11 residues. Germline V gene sequence: CDR1 MNHEY, CDR2 SVGEGT. V lost 3 bases to trimming and J lost 7 bases, with 7 bases between them.

The rearrangement links TRBV6-5 to TRBJ2-2, with 8 bases lining up with TRBD2. In germline, CDR1 is MNHEY, CDR2 SVGAGI. The CDR3 is 15 amino acids. With V trimmed by 6 bases and J by 9 bases, 12 bases remained unmatched. The CDR3 coding sequence is TGTGCCAGCAGGCCCCGGGGGGGGGATTCGAGGGAGCTGTTTTTT. Encoded protein: CASRPRGGDSRELFF.

The rearrangement links TRBV6-1 to TRBJ2-1; 11 bases agree with TRBD2. Germline lookup yields CDR1 MNHNS and CDR2 SASEGT. J gave up 1 base and V 0 bases, and 2 bases lay outside the gene matches. The CDR3 covers 17 residues. The CDR3 region has the DNA TGTGCCAGCAGTGAAGCTCCTAGCGGGGGGTCCTACAATGAGCAGTTCTTC. It specifies CASSEAPSGGSYNEQFF.

This sequence joins TRBV5-1 and TRBJ2-6; no firm D call. The CDR3 sequence is 17 residues long. V shed 0 bases and J shed 0 bases, with 10 bases lying between them. Germline V gene lookup returns CDR1 SGHRS and CDR2 YFSETQ. In DNA form, the CDR3 reads TGCGCCAGCAGCTTGGGGCAGCTGATCTCTGGGGCCAACGTCCTGACTTTC. It codes for CASSLGQLISGANVLTF.

The rearrangement uses TRBV11-2 and TRBJ1-2, with D perhaps matching TRBD1 (6 bases). Germline V gene sequence: CDR1 SGHAT, CDR2 FQNNGV. Trimming left V 5 bases short and J 9 bases short, with 22 bases between. The CDR3 covers 15 residues. The CDR3 here is CASSPPAGQTRRYTF. The CDR3 DNA reads as TGTGCCAGCAGCCCTCCTGCAGGACAGACCAGGCGCTACACCTTC.

The chain joins TRBV28 to TRBJ1-2, with D possibly TRBD1 on 5 matching bases. V lost 1 base to trimming and J lost 3 bases, with 9 bases between them. This CDR3 contains 14 residues. Germline CDR1 is MDHEN and CDR2 is SYDVKM. Written as DNA, the CDR3 is TGTGCCAGCAGTTTATTACAGGAGGACTATGGCTACACCTTC. It specifies CASSLLQEDYGYTF.

This chain connects TRBV5-5 to TRBJ2-2; D remains unclear. There are 16 residues in the CDR3. V lost 2 bases, J lost 1 base, and 12 bases lay in between. The V gene's germline CDR1 is SGHKS and CDR2 YYEKEE (reference sequence). This CDR3 is CASSFSSTVNTGELFF. The DNA for the CDR3 is TGTGCCAGCAGCTTTTCCTCGACTGTGAACACCGGGGAGCTGTTTTTT.